These 4 T cell receptor beta chains came from one sample sequenced in a study of shared clonotypes between healthy human individuals. The method was immunoSEQ multiplex PCR; TCRdb's version includes in-frame clones alone and lacks a portion of them. The sample includes 2,100,000 or so clones, around 95% seen only once; the top ten take approximately 0.13%. Sequencing input: naive CD4+ T cells sorted from blood. Subset noted: CD45RA+ positively selected. These receptors all stem from a man between 18 and 29 years old in good health.

The chain is built from TRBV4-3 and TRBJ2-7; D is possibly TRBD1 (5 bases). The CDR3 has 15 residues. Trimming pared 4 bases from V and 3 bases from J, leaving 16 bases between. The germline CDR1 and CDR2 sequences are LGHNA and YSLEER. Here the CDR3 reads CASSPSAGWDYEQYF. CDR3 DNA: TGCGCCAGCAGCCCCAGCGCAGGGTGGGACTACGAGCAGTACTTC.

The count of this clone is one. Other DNA sequences from this sample encode an identical CDR3 as well. CDR3 bases: TGTGCCAGCAGTTATACTAAGGACAATGAGCAGTTCTTC. Its translation is CASSYTKDNEQFF. V and J are TRBV6-5 and TRBJ2-1; D is unclear. Germline V gives CDR1 MNHEY, CDR2 SVGAGI. V lost 3 bases to trimming and J lost 5 bases, with 8 bases between them. The CDR3 is made up of 13 amino acids.

The chain carries TRBV29-1 and TRBJ2-1, with 7 bases that match TRBD2. The CDR3 totals 13 residues. The V and J ends lost 2 bases and 4 bases, in that order; junction bases with no gene match: 2. Germline CDR1 reads SQVTM; CDR2 reads ANQGSEA. Written as DNA, the CDR3 is TGCAGCGTTGAACCTAGCGGATACAATGAGCAGTTCTTC. It translates to CSVEPSGYNEQFF.

The CDR3 protein is CASSSEGAGASYGYTF. In DNA, the CDR3 is TGTGCCAGCAGTTCTGAGGGGGCAGGGGCATCCTATGGCTACACCTTC. The chain carries TRBV28 and TRBJ1-2, with TRBD1 matching over 7 bases. This CDR3 contains 16 residues. Germline V CDR1 and CDR2: MDHEN, SYDVKM. The J segment lost 4 bases and the V segment lost 4 bases, leaving 12 bases of the junction unmatched.